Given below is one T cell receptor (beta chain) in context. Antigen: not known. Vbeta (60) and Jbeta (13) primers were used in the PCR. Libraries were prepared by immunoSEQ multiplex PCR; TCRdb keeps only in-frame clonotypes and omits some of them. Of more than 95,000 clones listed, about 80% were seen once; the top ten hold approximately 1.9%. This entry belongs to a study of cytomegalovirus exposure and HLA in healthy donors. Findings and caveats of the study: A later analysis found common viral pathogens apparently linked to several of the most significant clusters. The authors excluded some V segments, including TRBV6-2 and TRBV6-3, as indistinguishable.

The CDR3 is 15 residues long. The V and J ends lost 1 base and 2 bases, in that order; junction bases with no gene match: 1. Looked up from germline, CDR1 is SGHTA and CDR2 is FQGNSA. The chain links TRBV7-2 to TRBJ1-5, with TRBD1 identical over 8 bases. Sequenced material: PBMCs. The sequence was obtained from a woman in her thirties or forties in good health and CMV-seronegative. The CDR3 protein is CASSLGGQGNQPQHF. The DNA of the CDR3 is TGTGCCAGCAGCTTAGGGGGACAGGGCAATCAGCCCCAGCATTTT. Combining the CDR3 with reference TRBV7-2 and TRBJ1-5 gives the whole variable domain GAGVSQSPSNKVTEKGKDVELRCDPISGHTALYWYRQSLGQGLEFLIYFQGNSAPDKSGLPSDRFSAERTGGSVSTLTIQRTQQEDSAVYLCASSLGGQGNQPQHFGDGTRLSIL.